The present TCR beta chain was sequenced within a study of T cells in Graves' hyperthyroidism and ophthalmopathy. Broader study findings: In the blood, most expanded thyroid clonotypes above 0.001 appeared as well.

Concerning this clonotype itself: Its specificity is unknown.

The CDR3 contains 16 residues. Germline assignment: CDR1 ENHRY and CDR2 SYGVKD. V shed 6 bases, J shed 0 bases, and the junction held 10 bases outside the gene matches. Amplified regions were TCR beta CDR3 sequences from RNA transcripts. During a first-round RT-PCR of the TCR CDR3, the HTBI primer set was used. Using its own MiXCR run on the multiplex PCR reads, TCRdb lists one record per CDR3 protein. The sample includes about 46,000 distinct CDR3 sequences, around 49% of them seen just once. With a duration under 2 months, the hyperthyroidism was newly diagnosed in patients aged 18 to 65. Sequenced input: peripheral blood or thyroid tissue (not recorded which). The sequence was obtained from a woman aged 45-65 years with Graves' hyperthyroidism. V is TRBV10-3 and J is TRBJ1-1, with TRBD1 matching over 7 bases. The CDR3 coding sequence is TGTGCCATCAGGGACTGGGACAGAGCAATGAACACTGAAGCTTTCTTT. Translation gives CAIRDWDRAMNTEAFF.